This TCR beta chain was found in a study of cytomegalovirus exposure and HLA in healthy donors. General study findings and limits: Immune exposure information available was restricted to CMV serostatus. Some TCR beta chains (roughly 150 of them) were listed as cytomegalovirus-associated. A later analysis appeared to link common viral pathogens to several of the most significant clusters.

Notes on this clone: As yet, its antigen is unknown.

V was clipped by 2 bases and J by 1 base, with 12 bases between them. CDR1 is MNHEY and CDR2 is SMNVEV in the germline V gene (reference sequence). The CDR3 contains 15 residues. PCR was performed using 60 Vbeta and 13 Jbeta primers. Only in-frame clones appear in the TCRdb table, and some are missing; sequencing was by immunoSEQ multiplex PCR. The table records more than 95,000 clones, 78% of them present only once. The clonotype originates from a man younger than 40 in good health and CMV-seronegative. The sample taken for sequencing was PBMCs. The J gene is TRBJ2-7, the V gene TRBV27; D remains unclear. In nucleotides, the CDR3 is TGTGCCAGCAGTTTAAACCCTGGCAGTTCCTACGAGCAGTACTTC. It codes for CASSLNPGSSYEQYF.